What follows are 10 T cell receptor beta chains derived from one specimen sequenced in a study of cytomegalovirus exposure and HLA in healthy donors. The PCR employed 60 Vbeta primers together with 13 Jbeta primers. The assay was immunoSEQ multiplex PCR, and TCRdb's table has in-frame clones only and misses some. Of approximately 220,000 clones listed, over 75% were seen once; the top ten hold about 2%. The sequenced sample consisted of PBMCs. These TCRs come from a male donor in good health and CMV-seronegative.

This rearrangement joins TRBV11-2 to TRBJ2-5, with 7 nucleotides matching TRBD2. Per the germline V gene, CDR1 is SGHAT and CDR2 is FQNNGV. The V and J ends lost 1 base and 6 bases, in that order; junction bases with no gene match: 11. The length of the CDR3 is 16 residues. The CDR3 protein is CASSLGGVAGVKTQYF. CDR3 nucleotides: TGTGCCAGCAGCTTAGGCGGGGTGGCGGGAGTAAAGACCCAGTACTTC.

V gene TRBV4-1 combines with J gene TRBJ2-1, with TRBD2 matching 12 bases. Germline V lookup: CDR1 MGHRA, CDR2 YSYEKL. The CDR3 length is 15 residues. V lost 3 bases to trimming and J lost 14 bases; unmatched junction nucleotides: 11. The CDR3 sequence: CASSQGTSGWAAEFF. The CDR3 DNA follows: TGCGCCAGCAGCCAGGGGACTAGCGGGTGGGCGGCGGAGTTCTTC.

The CDR3 coding sequence is TGTGCCAGCAGCCAACTAGCGGGGGCGGATACGCAGTATTTT. Amino acids: CASSQLAGADTQYF. V usage is TRBV11-3 and J usage is TRBJ2-3, with 11 nucleotides matching TRBD2. Trimming cost V 5 bases and J 6 bases; bases outside gene matches: 4. Germline assignment: CDR1 SGHNT and CDR2 YENEEA. The CDR3 has 14 residues.

The genes are TRBV2 and TRBJ2-7; D is perhaps TRBD2 (5 bases). V shed 6 bases and J shed 2 bases, with 14 bases lying between them. The CDR3 has 14 amino acids. CDR1 is SNHLY and CDR2 is FYNNEI in the germline V gene. The DNA of the CDR3 is TGTGCCAGCAGCGAGTTAGGAGGAGCCTACGAGCAGTACTTC. It is translated as CASSELGGAYEQYF.

V usage is TRBV30 and J usage is TRBJ2-3; 8 bases are shared with TRBD1. The ends lost 3 bases at V and 4 bases at J; junction bases unmatched: 6. This CDR3 region has 14 residues. The germline V gene encodes CDR1 GTSNPN and CDR2 SVGIG (reference sequence). CDR3 sequence reads: CAWRDRVSADTQYF. CDR3 coding DNA: TGTGCCTGGAGGGACAGGGTTTCGGCAGATACGCAGTATTTT. The full variable domain, completed using reference TRBV30 and TRBJ2-3, is SQTIHQWPATLVQPVGSPLSLECTVEGTSNPNLYWYRQAAGRGLQLLFYSVGIGQISSEVPQNLSASRPQDRQFILSSKKLLLSDSGFYLCAWRDRVSADTQYFGPGTRLTVL.

In its sample, this clone was seen once. The rearrangement joins TRBV11-2 to TRBJ1-6, with D uncertain. Germline V gives CDR1 SGHAT, CDR2 FQNNGV. Trimming removed 5 bases from V and 4 bases from J, with 9 bases in between. This CDR3 region has 14 residues. In DNA, the CDR3 is TGTGCCAGCAGCCCGCAGGTTTATAATTCACCCCTCCACTTT. This gives the protein CASSPQVYNSPLHF.

This clone appeared once. The chain is built from TRBV6-5 and TRBJ1-1; D is undetermined. Per the germline V gene, CDR1 is MNHEY and CDR2 is SVGAGI. This CDR3 has 15 residues. V was cut by 5 bases and J by 4 bases, with 17 bases left in between. The DNA for the CDR3 is TGTGCCAGCAGTAAGAGACAAAATCGGGGCACTGAAGCTTTCTTT. Translation: CASSKRQNRGTEAFF.

The rearrangement joins TRBV6-5 to TRBJ1-5, with D possibly TRBD1 on 5 matching bases. The CDR3 spans 16 residues. V shed 4 bases and J shed 5 bases, with 18 bases lying between them. Looked up from germline, CDR1 is MNHEY and CDR2 is SVGAGI. CDR3 nucleotide sequence: TGTGCCAGCAGTTCCGCCGGGGGAAGAATCGATCAGCCCCAGCATTTT. Translating gives CASSSAGGRIDQPQHF.

This clone was found once. The CDR3 region has the DNA TGTGCCAGCAGCTTAATGGGGGCCGGCACCGGGGAGCTGTTTTTT. Its translation: CASSLMGAGTGELFF. This chain joins TRBV7-9 and TRBJ2-2, with TRBD1 as a possible D gene (6 bases). The CDR3 consists of 15 residues. Germline lookup yields CDR1 SEHNR and CDR2 FQNEAQ (reference sequence). Trimming took 2 bases from V and 4 from J, leaving 11 bases between them.

The chain joins TRBV7-9 to TRBJ1-3, with D maybe TRBD1 (6 bases). The CDR3 runs to 13 residues. Trimming left V 8 bases short and J 3 bases short, with 11 bases between. Germline CDR1 SEHNR, CDR2 FQNEAQ (reference sequence). CDR3 nucleotide sequence: TGTGCCAGCGACAGGCAGAATGGAAACACCATATATTTT. This sequence encodes CASDRQNGNTIYF.